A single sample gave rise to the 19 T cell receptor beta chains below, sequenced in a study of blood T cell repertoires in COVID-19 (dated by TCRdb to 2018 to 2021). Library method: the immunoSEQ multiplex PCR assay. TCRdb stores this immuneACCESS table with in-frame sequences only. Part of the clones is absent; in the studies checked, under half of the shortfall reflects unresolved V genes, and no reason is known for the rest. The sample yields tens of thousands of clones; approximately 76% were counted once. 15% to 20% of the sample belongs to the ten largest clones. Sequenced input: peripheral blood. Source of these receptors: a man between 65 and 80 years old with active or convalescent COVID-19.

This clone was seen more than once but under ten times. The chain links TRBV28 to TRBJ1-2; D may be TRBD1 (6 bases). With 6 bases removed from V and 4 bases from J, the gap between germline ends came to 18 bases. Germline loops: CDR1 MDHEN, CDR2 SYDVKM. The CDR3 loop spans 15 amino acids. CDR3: CASSDLRGVPYGYTF. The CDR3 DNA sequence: TGTGCCAGCAGCGATCTCAGGGGCGTCCCCTATGGCTACACCTTC.

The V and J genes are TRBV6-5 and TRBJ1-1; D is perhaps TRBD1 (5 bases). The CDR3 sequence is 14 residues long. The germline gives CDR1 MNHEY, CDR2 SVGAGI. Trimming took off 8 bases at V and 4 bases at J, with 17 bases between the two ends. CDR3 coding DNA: TGTGCCAGCCAACCTGCAGGGTTCAGCACTGAAGCTTTCTTT. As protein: CASQPAGFSTEAFF.

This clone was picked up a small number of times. CDR3 DNA: TGTGCCAGCAGCCAAAACGGGGGGACTAGCGGGACCAATGAGCAGTTCTTC. Protein product: CASSQNGGTSGTNEQFF. The V and J genes are TRBV7-3 and TRBJ2-1; 13 nucleotides align to TRBD2. J was trimmed by 6 bases and V by 5 bases; bases with no gene match: 10. The CDR3 extends over 17 amino acids. CDR1 is SGHTA, CDR2 FQGTGA, per germline. Looking up the rest from reference TRBV7-3 and TRBJ2-1 gives the full variable domain: GAGVSQTPSNKVTEKGKYVELRCDPISGHTALYWYRQSLGQGPEFLIYFQGTGAADDSGLPNDRFFAVRPEGSVSTLKIQRTERGDSAVYLCASSQNGGTSGTNEQFFGPGTRLTVL.

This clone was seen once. Written as DNA, the CDR3 is TGTGCCAGCAGCTTACAGGGTAGTAACACCGGGGAGCTGTTTTTT. Its protein product is CASSLQGSNTGELFF. V gene TRBV7-6 combines with J gene TRBJ2-2; TRBD1 is a possible D gene (5 bases). V shed 2 bases and J shed 2 bases, with 9 bases lying between them. Germline-derived CDR1 and CDR2 are SGHVS and FNYEAQ. The CDR3 length is 15 residues.

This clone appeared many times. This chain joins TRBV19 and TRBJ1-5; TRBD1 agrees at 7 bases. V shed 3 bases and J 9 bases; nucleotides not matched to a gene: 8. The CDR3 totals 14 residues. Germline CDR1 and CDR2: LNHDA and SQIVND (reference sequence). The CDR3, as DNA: TGTGCCAGTAGTATGGTGACAGGGCCAGGGCCCCAGCATTTT. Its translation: CASSMVTGPGPQHF.

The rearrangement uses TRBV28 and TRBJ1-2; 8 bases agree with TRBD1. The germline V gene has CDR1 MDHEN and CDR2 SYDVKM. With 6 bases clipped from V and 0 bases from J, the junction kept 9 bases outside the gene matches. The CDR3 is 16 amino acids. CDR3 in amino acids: CASSQGQATANYGYTF. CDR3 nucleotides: TGTGCCAGCAGCCAGGGACAGGCGACAGCTAACTATGGCTACACCTTC.

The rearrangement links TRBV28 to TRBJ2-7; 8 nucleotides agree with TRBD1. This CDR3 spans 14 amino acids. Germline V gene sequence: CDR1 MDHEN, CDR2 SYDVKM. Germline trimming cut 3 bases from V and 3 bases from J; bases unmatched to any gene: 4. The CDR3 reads CASSLVQGVYEQYF. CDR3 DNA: TGTGCCAGCAGTTTGGTACAGGGGGTCTACGAGCAGTACTTC.

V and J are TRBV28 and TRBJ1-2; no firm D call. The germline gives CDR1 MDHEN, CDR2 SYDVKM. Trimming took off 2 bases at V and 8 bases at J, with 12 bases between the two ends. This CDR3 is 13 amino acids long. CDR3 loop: CASSLNPSSGYTF. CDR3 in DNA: TGTGCCAGCAGTTTAAACCCTAGCTCCGGCTACACCTTC.

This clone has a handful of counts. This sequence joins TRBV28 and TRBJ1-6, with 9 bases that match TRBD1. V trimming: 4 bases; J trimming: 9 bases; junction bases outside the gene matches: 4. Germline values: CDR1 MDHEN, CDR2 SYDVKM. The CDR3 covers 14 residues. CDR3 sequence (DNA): TGTGCCAGCAGTTGGGGACAGGGTCGTTCACCCCTCCACTTT. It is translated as CASSWGQGRSPLHF.

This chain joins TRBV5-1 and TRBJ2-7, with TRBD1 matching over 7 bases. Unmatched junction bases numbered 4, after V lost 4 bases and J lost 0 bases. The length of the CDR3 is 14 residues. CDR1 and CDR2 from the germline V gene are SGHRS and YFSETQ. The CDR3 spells CASSRDSSSYEQYF. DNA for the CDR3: TGCGCCAGCAGCCGGGACAGTAGCTCCTACGAGCAGTACTTC.

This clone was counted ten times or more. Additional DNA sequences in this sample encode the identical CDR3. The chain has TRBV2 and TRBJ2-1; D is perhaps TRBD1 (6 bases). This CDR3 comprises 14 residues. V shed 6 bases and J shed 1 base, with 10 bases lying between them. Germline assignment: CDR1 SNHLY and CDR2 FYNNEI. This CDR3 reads CASRRGSSYNEQFF. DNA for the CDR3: TGTGCCAGCAGGAGGGGGTCATCCTACAATGAGCAGTTCTTC.

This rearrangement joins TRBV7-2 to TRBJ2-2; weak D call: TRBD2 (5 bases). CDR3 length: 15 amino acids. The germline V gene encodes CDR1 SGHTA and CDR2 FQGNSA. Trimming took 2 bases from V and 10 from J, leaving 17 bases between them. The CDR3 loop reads CASSLSIGLSEELFF. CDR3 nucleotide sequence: TGTGCCAGCAGCTTATCCATAGGACTTTCTGAGGAGCTGTTTTTT.

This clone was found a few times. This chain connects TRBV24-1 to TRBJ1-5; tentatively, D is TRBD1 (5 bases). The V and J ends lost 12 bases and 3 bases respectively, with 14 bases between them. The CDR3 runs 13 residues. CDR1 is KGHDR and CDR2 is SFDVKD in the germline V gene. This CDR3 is CASAAGNNQPQHF. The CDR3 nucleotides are TGTGCCTCTGCCGCAGGGAACAATCAGCCCCAGCATTTT.

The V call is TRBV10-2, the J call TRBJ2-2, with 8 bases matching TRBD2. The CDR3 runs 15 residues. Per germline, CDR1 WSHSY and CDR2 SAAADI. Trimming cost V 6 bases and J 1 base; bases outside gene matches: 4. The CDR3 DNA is TGCGCCAGCAGAGTAGCGGGGATGAACACCGGGGAGCTGTTTTTT. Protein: CASRVAGMNTGELFF.

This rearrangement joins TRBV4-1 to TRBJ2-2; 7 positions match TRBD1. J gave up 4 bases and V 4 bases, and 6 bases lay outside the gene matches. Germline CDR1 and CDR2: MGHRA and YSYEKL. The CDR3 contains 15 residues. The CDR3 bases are TGCGCCAGCAGCCCCCGGACAGGACGCACCGGGGAGCTGTTTTTT. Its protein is CASSPRTGRTGELFF.

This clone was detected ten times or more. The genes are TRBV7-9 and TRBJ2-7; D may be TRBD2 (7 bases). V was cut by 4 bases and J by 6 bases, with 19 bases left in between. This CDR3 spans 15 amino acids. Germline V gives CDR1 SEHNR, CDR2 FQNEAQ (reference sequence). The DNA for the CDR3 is TGTGCCAGCAGCTCAAAATACAGGGAGGGCACCGAGCAGTACTTC. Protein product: CASSSKYREGTEQYF.

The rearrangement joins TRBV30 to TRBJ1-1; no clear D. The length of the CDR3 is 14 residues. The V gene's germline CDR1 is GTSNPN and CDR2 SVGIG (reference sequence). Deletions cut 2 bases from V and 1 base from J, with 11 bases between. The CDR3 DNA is TGTGCCTGGAGTCGAGCGGGAAGGAACACTGAAGCTTTCTTT. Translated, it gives CAWSRAGRNTEAFF.

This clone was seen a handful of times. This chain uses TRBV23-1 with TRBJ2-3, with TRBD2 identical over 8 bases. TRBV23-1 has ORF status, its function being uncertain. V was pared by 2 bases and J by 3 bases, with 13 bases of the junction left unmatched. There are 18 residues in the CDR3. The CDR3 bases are TGCGCCAGCAGTCAAAGGAACCAGCGGGGGATCAGGACAGATACGCAGTATTTT. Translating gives CASSQRNQRGIRTDTQYF.

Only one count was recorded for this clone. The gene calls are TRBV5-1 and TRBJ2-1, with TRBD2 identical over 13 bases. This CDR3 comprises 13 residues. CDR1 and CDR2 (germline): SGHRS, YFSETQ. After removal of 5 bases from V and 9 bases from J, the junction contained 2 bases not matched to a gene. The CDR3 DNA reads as TGCGCCAGCAGACTAGCGGGGGGGACTGAGCAGTTCTTC. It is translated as CASRLAGGTEQFF. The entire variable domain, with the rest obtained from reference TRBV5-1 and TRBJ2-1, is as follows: KAGVTQTPRYLIKTRGQQVTLSCSPISGHRSVSWYQQTPGQGLQFLFEYFSETQRNKGNFPGRFSGRQFSNSRSEMNVSTLELGDSALYLCASRLAGGTEQFFGPGTRLTVL.